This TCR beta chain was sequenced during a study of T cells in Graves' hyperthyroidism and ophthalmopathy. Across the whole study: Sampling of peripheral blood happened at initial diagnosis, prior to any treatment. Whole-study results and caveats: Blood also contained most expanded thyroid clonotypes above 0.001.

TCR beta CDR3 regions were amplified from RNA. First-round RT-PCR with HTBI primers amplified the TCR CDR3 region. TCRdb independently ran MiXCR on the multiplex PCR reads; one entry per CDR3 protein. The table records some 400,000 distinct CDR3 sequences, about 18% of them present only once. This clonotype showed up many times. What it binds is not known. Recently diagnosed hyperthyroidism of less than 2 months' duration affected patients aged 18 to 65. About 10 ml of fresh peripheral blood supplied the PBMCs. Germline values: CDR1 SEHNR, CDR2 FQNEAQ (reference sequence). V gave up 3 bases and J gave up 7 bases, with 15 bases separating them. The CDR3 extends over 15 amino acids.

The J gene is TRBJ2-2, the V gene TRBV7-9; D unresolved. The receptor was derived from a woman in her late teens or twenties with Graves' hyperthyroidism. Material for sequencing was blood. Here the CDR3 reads CASSFGPWRLGELFF. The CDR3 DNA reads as TGTGCCAGCAGCTTCGGACCTTGGCGGCTCGGGGAGCTGTTTTTT.